This is a list of T cell receptor beta chains from one sample in a study of OX40 agonist ivuxolimab in advanced cancers. The method was immunoSEQ multiplex PCR; TCRdb's version includes in-frame clones alone and lacks a portion of them. The repertoire includes 76,000 or so clones, 85% of them detected once, and about 0.6% sits in the top ten. This material consisted of CD4+ or CD8+ T cells sorted from blood, taken in a trial of the OX40 agonist ivuxolimab. These receptors all come from an adult with an advanced solid tumor such as melanoma, head and neck, liver or kidney cancer. Each CDR3 is given with its conserved first and last residue. D genes are given only for firm matches. Clone size, where shown, is once, few, many, or a class for clones that have expanded.

>.|TRBV7-3|once|TRBJ2-1
CASSSFDSYNEQFF
TGTGCCAGCAGCTCTTTTGACAGTTACAATGAGCAGTTCTTC
>.|TRBV5-4|.|TRBJ2-3
CASSLADTQYF
TGTGCCAGCAGCTTAGCAGATACGCAGTATTTT
>TRBD1|TRBV5-4|.|TRBJ1-2
CASSLATGGNYGYTF
TGTGCCAGCAGCTTGGCGACAGGGGGCAACTATGGCTACACCTTC
>.|TRBV7-9|once|TRBJ2-5
CASSNGHPGETQYF
TGTGCCAGCAGCAACGGACACCCGGGGGAGACCCAGTACTTC
>.|TRBV2|.|TRBJ2-5
CASSRETQYF
TGTGCCAGCAGTAGAGAGACCCAGTACTTC
>.|TRBV9|.|TRBJ2-1
CASSSGTRPSYNEQFF
TGTGCCAGCAGCTCGGGCACCCGGCCCTCCTACAATGAGCAGTTCTTC
>.|TRBV19|.|TRBJ1-2
CASSINYGYTF
TGTGCCAGTAGTATCAATTATGGCTACACCTTC
>.|TRBV5-4|.|TRBJ2-3
CASSRDTDTDTQYF
TGTGCCAGCAGCAGGGACACGGACACAGATACGCAGTATTTT
>TRBD1|TRBV28|.|TRBJ1-4
CASTVGQNNEKLFF
TGTGCCAGCACCGTGGGACAGAATAATGAAAAACTGTTTTTT
>.|TRBV2|.|TRBJ1-3
CASSRETGNTIYF
TGTGCCAGCAGTCGGGAGACTGGAAACACCATATATTTT
>.|TRBV29-1|.|TRBJ1-2
CSDRGSAYGYTF
TGCAGCGATAGAGGCAGTGCCTATGGCTACACCTTC
>.|TRBV2|once|TRBJ2-7
CASGAGTYEQYF
TGTGCCAGCGGGGCAGGGACCTACGAGCAGTACTTC
>.|TRBV4-2|.|TRBJ1-2
CASSQMGRQGSTRDYGYTF
TGTGCCAGCAGCCAGATGGGGAGGCAGGGATCCACCCGGGACTATGGCTACACCTTC
>TRBD1|TRBV7-9|.|TRBJ2-7
CASSLQGQADEQYF
TGTGCCAGCAGCTTACAGGGACAGGCCGACGAGCAGTACTTC
>.|TRBV7-2|.|TRBJ2-5
CASSSSARVIETQYF
TGTGCCAGCAGCTCGTCTGCCAGGGTAATAGAGACCCAGTACTTC
>.|TRBV29-1|.|TRBJ1-1
CSVVGRVGNTEAFF
TGCAGCGTTGTAGGCAGGGTAGGGAACACTGAAGCTTTCTTT
>.|TRBV5-1|.|TRBJ1-2
CASSLAWGAQGGYTF
TGCGCCAGCAGCTTGGCCTGGGGGGCCCAGGGTGGCTACACCTTC
>.|TRBV10-2|.|TRBJ2-5
CASPETQYF
TGCGCCAGCCCGGAGACCCAGTACTTC
>TRBD1|TRBV7-2|.|TRBJ2-5
CASSIYPKRQGRGETQYF
TGTGCCAGCAGCATTTACCCTAAAAGACAGGGAAGAGGAGAGACCCAGTACTTC
>.|TRBV11-2|.|TRBJ1-3
CASSSQSSGNTIYF
TGTGCCAGCAGCTCCCAGAGCTCTGGAAACACCATATATTTT
>TRBD1|TRBV2|.|TRBJ1-5
CASNLDRGYQPQHF
TGTGCCAGCAACCTGGACAGGGGCTATCAGCCCCAGCATTTT
>.|TRBV21-1|.|TRBJ1-2
CASSKLRGQGVNYGYTF
TGTGCCAGCAGCAAACTGCGAGGGCAGGGGGTTAACTATGGCTACACCTTC
>TRBD1|TRBV19|.|TRBJ1-3
CASSLPPWDSSGNTIYF
TGTGCCAGTAGTCTCCCTCCCTGGGACAGCTCTGGAAACACCATATATTTT
>.|TRBV9|.|TRBJ2-6
CASSRAGANVLTF
TGTGCCAGCAGCCGAGCTGGGGCCAACGTCCTGACTTTC
>.|TRBV7-9|.|TRBJ1-2
CASSLESGDYGYTF
TGTGCCAGCAGCTTAGAGAGCGGGGACTATGGCTACACCTTC
>.|TRBV10-3|once|TRBJ2-2
CAISESAGNTGELFF
TGTGCCATCAGTGAGTCAGCAGGGAACACCGGGGAGCTGTTTTTT
>.|TRBV5-6|.|TRBJ1-3
CASSLRSSGNTIYF
TGTGCCAGCAGCTTGAGGTCGTCTGGAAACACCATATATTTT
>TRBD1|TRBV7-8|.|TRBJ1-1
CASSPTDRGMNTEAFF
TGTGCCAGCAGCCCTACGGACAGGGGTATGAACACTGAAGCTTTCTTT
>TRBD1|TRBV2|.|TRBJ2-5
CASSIGTARETQYF
TGTGCCAGCAGCATTGGGACAGCAAGAGAGACCCAGTACTTC
>.|TRBV7-9|.|TRBJ2-3
CATQRGEGDTQYF
TGTGCCACCCAGAGGGGGGAGGGAGATACGCAGTATTTT
>TRBD1|TRBV7-6|.|TRBJ1-5
CASSLRAGGFGVQPQHF
TGTGCCAGCAGCTTACGGGCAGGGGGCTTCGGGGTTCAGCCCCAGCATTTT
>TRBD1|TRBV7-2|.|TRBJ1-2
CASSPDRASYGYTF
TGTGCCAGCAGCCCCGACAGGGCCTCCTATGGCTACACCTTC
>.|TRBV19|.|TRBJ1-5
CASSLRGDSNQPQHF
TGTGCCAGCAGTCTTCGGGGAGATAGCAATCAGCCCCAGCATTTT
>TRBD1|TRBV4-1|once|TRBJ1-2
CASSQEGQGAGYTF
TGCGCCAGCAGCCAAGAGGGACAGGGGGCTGGCTACACCTTC
>.|TRBV7-2|.|TRBJ1-6
CASSRQSSYNSPLHF
TGTGCCAGCAGTCGACAGAGCTCCTATAATTCACCCCTCCACTTT
>TRBD1|TRBV14|.|TRBJ2-3
CASSQDDWRDRDPDTQYF
TGTGCCAGCAGCCAGGACGACTGGAGGGACAGGGATCCAGATACGCAGTATTTT
>.|TRBV4-1|.|TRBJ1-5
CASSQEQQGFRRNQPQHF
TGCGCCAGCAGCCAGGAGCAGCAGGGATTCCGGAGGAATCAGCCCCAGCATTTT
>.|TRBV6-5|.|TRBJ2-5
CASRSGGETQYF
TGTGCCAGCAGGTCGGGCGGGGAGACCCAGTACTTC
>.|TRBV2|few|TRBJ1-3
CASGEGPILSGNTIYF
TGTGCCAGCGGGGAGGGCCCCATCCTCTCTGGAAACACCATATATTTT
>.|TRBV7-2|.|TRBJ2-1
CASSSRQESYNEQFF
TGTGCCAGCAGCTCACGACAGGAGAGTTACAATGAGCAGTTCTTC
>.|TRBV6-5|.|TRBJ1-2
CASQGINYGYTF
TGTGCCAGTCAAGGTATTAACTATGGCTACACCTTC
>.|TRBV5-4|.|TRBJ2-3
CADHGISTDTQYF
TGTGCCGACCACGGAATAAGCACAGATACGCAGTATTTT
>.|TRBV5-6|.|TRBJ1-4
CASSSLQALSTNEKLFF
TGTGCCAGCAGCTCCTTACAGGCCCTCTCAACTAATGAAAAACTGTTTTTT
>.|TRBV9|.|TRBJ2-1
CASSVAGARAGEQFF
TGTGCCAGCAGCGTAGCTGGGGCCCGGGCCGGTGAGCAGTTCTTC
>TRBD1|TRBV2|.|TRBJ1-2
CASSEQGANSDGYTF
TGTGCCAGCAGTGAACAGGGGGCGAATTCCGACGGCTACACCTTC
>.|TRBV21-1|.|TRBJ1-1
CASSQRPLSNTEAFF
TGTGCCAGCAGTCAGAGGCCCCTCTCGAACACTGAAGCTTTCTTT
>.|TRBV4-1|.|TRBJ1-3
CASSLNWKMESGNTIYF
TGCGCCAGCAGCCTCAACTGGAAAATGGAGTCTGGAAACACCATATATTTT
>.|TRBV7-9|once|TRBJ2-3
CASSLSGFPVDTQYF
TGTGCCAGCAGCTTAAGTGGCTTCCCTGTGGATACGCAGTATTTT
>.|TRBV7-9|.|TRBJ2-7
CASSLVGGSYEQYF
TGTGCCAGCAGCTTAGTTGGGGGTTCCTACGAGCAGTACTTC
>TRBD2|TRBV4-2|.|TRBJ2-7
CASRSGGARNEQYF
TGTGCCAGCAGGAGCGGGGGGGCGAGGAACGAGCAGTACTTC
>TRBD1|TRBV27|.|TRBJ1-2
CASSLYADRSGYTF
TGTGCCAGCAGTTTATATGCGGACAGGAGCGGCTACACCTTC
>.|TRBV29-1|.|TRBJ2-5
CSVGRPPETQYF
TGCAGCGTTGGGCGCCCCCCAGAGACCCAGTACTTC
>.|TRBV30|.|TRBJ2-2
CAWDGPGTGELFF
TGTGCCTGGGACGGACCGGGCACCGGGGAGCTGTTTTTT
>.|TRBV13|.|TRBJ2-5
CASRPRETQYF
TGTGCCAGCAGACCCCGGGAGACCCAGTACTTC
>TRBD1|TRBV10-3|.|TRBJ1-1
CAISGDRGFDTEAFF
TGTGCCATCAGTGGGGACAGGGGATTCGACACTGAAGCTTTCTTT
>.|TRBV7-6|.|TRBJ2-7
CASSLEAGSLYEQYF
TGTGCCAGCAGCTTAGAGGCGGGTTCTCTCTACGAGCAGTACTTC
>TRBD1|TRBV7-3|.|TRBJ1-1
CASSLQGDTEAFF
TGTGCCAGCAGCTTACAGGGGGACACTGAAGCTTTCTTT
>.|TRBV7-3|.|TRBJ1-3
CASSLPSVLPSGNTIYF
TGTGCCAGCAGCTTACCCTCCGTATTACCCTCTGGAAACACCATATATTTT
>.|TRBV7-2|.|TRBJ2-2
CASNYDPGATGELFF
TGTGCCAGCAACTATGATCCAGGGGCCACCGGGGAGCTGTTTTTT
>.|TRBV2|.|TRBJ2-2
CASRLSPLNTGELFF
TGTGCCAGCAGATTATCCCCCCTCAACACCGGGGAGCTGTTTTTT